These 18 T cell receptor beta chains were all obtained from the same sample, sequenced in a study of blood T cell repertoires in COVID-19. Data came from immunoSEQ multiplex PCR; TCRdb stores just in-frame clones and leaves some out. The sample has approximately 200,000 clones; 85% to 90% are singletons. Sample: peripheral blood. These receptors originate from a woman in her twenties or thirties with active or convalescent COVID-19.

The gene calls are TRBV2 and TRBJ2-3; TRBD2 agrees at 11 bases. The V gene end was trimmed by 6 bases and the J gene end by 5 bases; junction bases not matched to a gene: 7. Germline CDR1 is SNHLY and CDR2 is FYNNEI. This CDR3 has 15 residues. CDR3 in DNA: TGTGCCAGCAGCAAACTAGCGGGAGTTAGAGATACGCAGTATTTT. Its translation is CASSKLAGVRDTQYF.

In the case of this clone: Other DNA sequences in the sample encode the same CDR3. This sequence joins TRBV19 and TRBJ2-5; TRBD1 agrees at 11 bases. V shed 4 bases and J 5 bases; nucleotides not matched to a gene: 3. Germline CDR1 LNHDA, CDR2 SQIVND (reference sequence). The CDR3 sequence is 14 residues long. CDR3 protein: CASSTGTGGETQYF. CDR3 in DNA: TGTGCCAGTAGTACCGGGACAGGGGGGGAGACCCAGTACTTC.

The chain employs TRBV4-1 and TRBJ2-5; perhaps TRBD1 as D (5 bases). This CDR3 has 14 residues. V lost 5 bases, J lost 5 bases, and 15 bases lay in between. Germline CDR1 reads MGHRA; CDR2 reads YSYEKL. CDR3 bases: TGCGCCAGCAGCATAGGGGTGGACGGGGAGACCCAGTACTTC. Translating gives CASSIGVDGETQYF.

The chain joins TRBV2 to TRBJ1-4; the D gene is possibly TRBD1 (5 bases). From germline, CDR1 is SNHLY and CDR2 FYNNEI. The CDR3 is 14 amino acids. The V end lost 8 bases, the J end lost 3 bases, and 13 bases lay between the germline ends. CDR3 region: CASEAGGANEKLFF. The CDR3 bases are TGTGCCAGCGAAGCCGGGGGGGCTAATGAAAAACTGTTTTTT. Based on the CDR3 plus reference TRBV2 and TRBJ1-4, the full variable domain is EPEVTQTPSHQVTQMGQEVILRCVPISNHLYFYWYRQILGQKVEFLVSFYNNEISEKSEIFDDQFSVERPDGSNFTLKIRSTKLEDSAMYFCASEAGGANEKLFFGSGTQLSVL.

The chain employs TRBV28 and TRBJ1-5; a possible D gene is TRBD1 (6 bases). The CDR3 runs to 15 residues. Trimming pared 6 bases from V and 3 bases from J, leaving 15 bases between. Germline CDR1 and CDR2: MDHEN and SYDVKM. The CDR3 protein is CASSPRTVSNQPQHF. The CDR3 nucleotides read TGTGCCAGCAGCCCCCGGACAGTGTCCAATCAGCCCCAGCATTTT.

J is TRBJ2-5 and V is TRBV7-2; a possible D gene is TRBD2 (7 bases). The germline gives CDR1 SGHTA, CDR2 FQGNSA. Deletions cut 1 base from V and 7 bases from J, with 16 bases between. The CDR3 consists of 15 residues. The CDR3 DNA sequence: TGTGCCAGCAGCTTAGTCGGCGGGGGCCCCGGGACCCAGTACTTC. Translating it yields CASSLVGGGPGTQYF.

V gene TRBV5-1 combines with J gene TRBJ2-2, with a possible D match to TRBD1 (5 bases). The CDR3 loop spans 17 amino acids. The germline V and J ends were trimmed by 0 bases and 1 base, with 13 bases remaining between them. Germline CDR1 SGHRS, CDR2 YFSETQ. The CDR3 region has the DNA TGCGCCAGCAGCTTGGAAGGGGCCCTCGTGAACACCGGGGAGCTGTTTTTT. Its protein product is CASSLEGALVNTGELFF.

The chain couples TRBV3-1 (or the pseudogene TRBV3-2) to TRBJ1-4; D is possibly TRBD1 (5 bases). V was shortened by 0 bases and J by 7 bases, with 12 bases between the two germline ends. The CDR3 consists of 15 residues. Germline CDR1 is LGHDT and CDR2 is YNNKEL (reference sequence). CDR3: CASSQETRGPEKLFF. The DNA for the CDR3 is TGTGCCAGCAGCCAAGAAACGCGGGGACCTGAAAAACTGTTTTTT.

The rearrangement links TRBV5-1 to TRBJ1-1; 9 bases align to TRBD1. The germline V gene has CDR1 SGHRS and CDR2 YFSETQ. V trimming: 3 bases; J trimming: 4 bases; junction bases outside the gene matches: 4. The CDR3 is 14 amino acids. CDR3: CASSWGQGSTEAFF. DNA for the CDR3: TGCGCCAGCAGCTGGGGACAGGGATCCACTGAAGCTTTCTTT. Using reference TRBV5-1 and TRBJ1-1 for the parts outside the CDR3, the full variable domain is KAGVTQTPRYLIKTRGQQVTLSCSPISGHRSVSWYQQTPGQGLQFLFEYFSETQRNKGNFPGRFSGRQFSNSRSEMNVSTLELGDSALYLCASSWGQGSTEAFFGQGTRLTVV.

This sequence joins TRBV28 and TRBJ1-1, with TRBD1 matching over 7 bases. The V segment lost 5 bases and the J segment 5 bases; nucleotides outside the gene matches: 8. Germline CDR1 and CDR2: MDHEN and SYDVKM. The CDR3 has 14 amino acids. CDR3 residues: CASSQRQGWTEAFF. The CDR3 bases are TGTGCCAGCAGTCAACGACAGGGTTGGACTGAAGCTTTCTTT.

The chain links TRBV24-1 to TRBJ2-2; 7 bases map to TRBD1. This CDR3 region has 14 residues. Per germline, CDR1 KGHDR and CDR2 SFDVKD. Unmatched junction bases numbered 0, after V lost 3 bases and J lost 3 bases. In DNA, the CDR3 is TGTGCCACCAGTGATGGGACAGACACCGGGGAGCTGTTTTTT. Its protein product is CATSDGTDTGELFF.

The rearrangement joins TRBV1 to TRBJ1-2; the DNA was not compared with TRBD1, the D call given in the table. TRBV1 is an annotated pseudogene. CDR3 length equals 15 residues. CDR3 protein: CTSSQVDRRDYGYTF. The CDR3 nucleotides read TGCACCAGCAGCCAAGTGGACAGGAGGGACTATGGCTACACCTTC.

This chain connects TRBV14 to TRBJ2-1; tentatively, D is TRBD2 (5 bases). V was pared by 4 bases and J by 2 bases, with 12 bases between. Per germline, CDR1 SGHDN and CDR2 FVKESK. The CDR3 has 15 residues. DNA for the CDR3: TGTGCCAGCAGCCCGGCTAGCAATCCCTACAATGAGCAGTTCTTC. Translated, it gives CASSPASNPYNEQFF.

The chain links TRBV9 to TRBJ2-3, with TRBD2 matching over 9 bases. Germline V gene data show CDR1 as SGDLS and CDR2 as YYNGEE. J was trimmed by 4 bases and V by 10 bases; bases with no gene match: 10. The CDR3 is 14 residues long. Written as DNA, the CDR3 is TGTGCCCGCTGCGCGGGCGGGGGGGCAGATACGCAGTATTTT. Translation gives CARCAGGGADTQYF.

The V and J genes are TRBV7-2 and TRBJ2-1; 16 bases are a match to TRBD2. This CDR3 contains 15 residues. Germline-derived CDR1 and CDR2 are SGHTA and FQGNSA. The ends lost 6 bases at V and 9 bases at J; junction bases unmatched: 5. CDR3 loop: CASSSGTSGRVEQFF. The CDR3 nucleotides read TGTGCCAGCAGTTCCGGGACTAGCGGGAGGGTTGAGCAGTTCTTC.

The chain combines TRBV7-2 with TRBJ2-1; 8 bases are a match to TRBD2. This CDR3 contains 15 residues. Trimming at V came to 5 bases and at J to 7 bases, leaving 10 bases not matched to a gene. CDR1 SGHTA and CDR2 FQGNSA come from the germline V gene. The CDR3 is CASSLGGRIANEQFF. The CDR3 DNA follows: TGTGCCAGCAGCCTAGGCGGGAGGATCGCGAATGAGCAGTTCTTC.

The V call is TRBV3-1 (or the pseudogene TRBV3-2), the J call TRBJ1-1; unclear D gene. Germline CDR1 and CDR2: LGHDT and YNNKEL (reference sequence). V was shortened by 4 bases and J by 2 bases, with 8 bases between the two germline ends. The CDR3 runs 13 residues. The CDR3 protein is CASSPTLNTEAFF. In nucleotides, the CDR3 is TGTGCCAGCAGCCCGACACTTAACACTGAAGCTTTCTTT.

J is TRBJ1-5 and V is TRBV5-6; 7 nucleotides match TRBD1. With 4 bases clipped from V and 6 bases from J, the junction kept 7 bases outside the gene matches. The CDR3 is 14 residues long. Germline V CDR1 and CDR2: SGHDT, YYEEEE. The CDR3 DNA reads TGTGCCAGCAGCCTCATGGCAGGGGGTCAGCCCCAGCATTTT. Protein sequence: CASSLMAGGQPQHF.